This T cell receptor beta chain derives from a study of CD8+ T cells in alopecia areata (dated by TCRdb to 2017 to 2018). Background for the entire study: Treated patients were enrolled in an open-label pilot trial of oral tofacitinib at 5 to 10 mg twice daily for moderate-to-severe alopecia areata. Tofacitinib was given for 6 to 18 months, followed by 6 months of follow-up off drug to assess delayed response and recurrence. The SALT score, which quantifies the percentage of affected scalp surface area, was used to measure disease severity in treated patients. To study T cell clonal expansion in alopecia areata, the researchers applied high-throughput TCRbeta sequencing to both the C3H/HeJ mouse model and human patients. Human TCRbeta sequencing covered scalp tissue and sorted CD4+ and CD8+ peripheral blood T cells from patchy and totalis/universalis alopecia areata patients and healthy controls. Biopsies were taken from tofacitinib-treated patients at baseline and at 4 and 24 weeks of treatment, and a later scalp biopsy was taken in several of the tofacitinib-treated patients. Clonality in the scalp was compared among normal scalp (n=4), patchy alopecia areata scalp (n=8), and alopecia totalis/universalis scalp (n=8). RNA was obtained with the PAXgene miRNA kit for fixed scalp, the miRNeasy kit for PBMCs, and the RNeasy kit for mouse skin. TCRbeta CDR3 regions were amplified by immunoSEQ multiplex PCR with 35 Vbeta forward and 13 Jbeta reverse primers. The paper as a whole reports these results and caveats: Many expanded lesional clones were found to persist in scalp and blood during tofacitinib treatment, and relapse after treatment cessation may be partly explained by this persistence. Compared with mice, TCR sequences shared between patients were less clear, possibly partly because of HLA diversity across the patient population. Higher clonality and more expanded CD8+ clones were observed in lesional scalp than in normal scalp, particularly in alopecia totalis/universalis, a finding suggestive of antigenic drive. Scalp TCR repertoire analysis is complicated because resident alphabeta T cells in normal human skin are also sequenced, whereas mouse skin is dominated by gammadelta T cells. With tofacitinib, both scalp clonality and the number of expanded CD8+ clones among the top 100 scalp clones went down significantly. Because the treated cohort was small and included a single nonresponder, larger studies are needed to assess links between baseline CD8+ expansion and response.

This specimen's time point label, per the study, means: about four weeks on oral tofacitinib. Interpreted using the paper, the treatment or condition label stands for: oral pan-JAK inhibitor, 5-10 mg twice daily. Lesional scalp punch biopsies and peripheral blood were obtained from alopecia areata patients. After PBMCs were isolated by density centrifugation and stained for CD3, CD4 and CD8, a FACSAria was used to sort CD4+ and CD8+ T cells. CDR3 length: 12 amino acids, cysteine to phenylalanine. The read is trimmed to its CDR3 DNA, 36 bases read in frame from base 1. A distance of 6 bases separates the germline ends of V and J, which lose 0 bases and 6 bases respectively. The germline V gene (reference sequence) sets CDR1 to GTSNPN and CDR2 to SVGIG. In regard to this clone: The specificity of this receptor is unknown. Per-base qualities were not stored, and no clone one base away is much larger.

Preparation of the library involved the immunoSEQ multiplex PCR assay. To provide template for TCR sequencing, every sample had RNA extracted and reverse transcribed into cDNA. First-strand cDNA was synthesized with SuperScript III using a 2:1 mix of oligo-dT and random hexamers. A synthetic immune receptor repertoire was used to gauge amplification bias, and whatever bias remained was removed computationally. Per the original workflow: Raw reads were preprocessed to remove errors, and CDR3 was defined by IMGT conventions from the conserved cysteine to phenylalanine. Clonality was computed by normalizing Shannon entropy by log2 of the number of productive unique TCRs and subtracting the result from 1. Scalp TCRbeta sequences were cross-referenced with sorted blood CD4 and CD8 repertoires so that the CD4 or CD8 identity of scalp clones could be inferred. Sourced from immuneACCESS, this table was stored by TCRdb with only in-frame sequences that have V and J called. A share of the clones is absent; for the studies checked, an unresolved V gene accounts for under half, and the remainder has no known explanation. V, J and clone size were drawn from that table, and D and trimming were deduced from the DNA. The sample table shows roughly 140,000 clones, and roughly four fifths are seen once. Jointly, the top ten make up 20% to 25% of the sample.

This TCR derives from a human donor with alopecia areata. The sample consisted of CD8+ T cells sorted from blood, taken at week 4, from a patient treated with tofacitinib. The rearrangement joined TRBV30 to TRBJ2-4; the D gene identity is not certain. The nucleotide sequence reads TGTGCCTGGAGTGTAGACGGAAACATTCAGTACTTC. This sequence encodes CAWSVDGNIQYF.